The 26 T cell receptor beta chains below all came from one sample that was sequenced in a study of shared clonotypes between healthy human individuals. The table came from immunoSEQ multiplex PCR; TCRdb's copy has only in-frame clones and leaves some out. This sample carries 2.3 million or so clones, more than 85% of them seen once, and the ten largest clones take under 0.45%. The material sequenced was naive CD4+ T cells from PBMCs. Subset reported: CD45RA+ positively selected. All receptors derive from a man younger than 35 in good health. Some clones in this sample may be carry-over from other donors' samples.

The chain has TRBV18 and TRBJ2-1; D is unclear. The CDR3 has 14 residues. Trimming stripped 5 bases from V and 6 bases from J, with 14 bases between. Germline CDR1 is KGHSH and CDR2 is LQKENI. The DNA for the CDR3 is TGTGCCAGCTCAGGCAACCTATCCCCCAATGAGCAGTTCTTC. This translates into CASSGNLSPNEQFF.

The chain uses TRBV2 and TRBJ2-7; a weak D match, TRBD2 (6 bases). The CDR3 loop spans 13 amino acids. The germline V and J ends were trimmed by 6 bases and 5 bases, with 14 bases remaining between them. Germline CDR1 is SNHLY and CDR2 is FYNNEI. The DNA for the CDR3 is TGTGCCAGCAGGTGGTCCCGGGGGAACGAGCAGTACTTC. Translated, it gives CASRWSRGNEQYF.

The V and J genes are TRBV5-1 and TRBJ2-2, with TRBD2 matching 14 bases. CDR1 SGHRS and CDR2 YFSETQ come from the germline V gene. V shed 7 bases, J shed 0 bases, and the junction held 2 bases outside the gene matches. This CDR3 is built from 16 residues. DNA of the CDR3: TGCGCCAGCTTGGGACTAGCGGGGGCGAACACCGGGGAGCTGTTTTTT. It specifies CASLGLAGANTGELFF.

The CDR3 reads CASSQDAGPYSGNTIYF. As DNA, the CDR3 is TGCGCCAGCAGCCAAGACGCGGGCCCCTACTCTGGAAACACCATATATTTT. The chain has TRBV4-3 and TRBJ1-3; no firm D call. Germline V gene data show CDR1 as LGHNA and CDR2 as YSLEER. The V gene lost 0 bases and the J gene lost 0 bases, with 12 bases spanning the gap. The CDR3 length is 17 residues.

This clone turned up a few times. This chain connects TRBV7-2 to TRBJ2-1; D call uncertain. CDR1 is SGHTA and CDR2 is FQGNSA in the germline V gene. This CDR3 has 11 residues. V lost 5 bases to trimming and J lost 10 bases, with 9 bases between them. The CDR3 is CASSIKIEQFF. The CDR3 coding sequence is TGTGCCAGCAGCATAAAAATCGAGCAGTTCTTC. Variable domain in full (rest from reference TRBV7-2 and TRBJ2-1): GAGVSQSPSNKVTEKGKDVELRCDPISGHTALYWYRQSLGQGLEFLIYFQGNSAPDKSGLPSDRFSAERTGGSVSTLTIQRTQQEDSAVYLCASSIKIEQFFGPGTRLTVL.

J is TRBJ1-4 and V is TRBV28; tentatively, D is TRBD1 (5 bases). V was pared by 10 bases and J by 3 bases, with 18 bases between. The CDR3 extends over 15 amino acids. Germline CDR1 MDHEN, CDR2 SYDVKM. The DNA for the CDR3 is TGTGCCACTCGAGGGGAGGATTTAGCTAATGAAAAACTGTTTTTT. It encodes CATRGEDLANEKLFF.

In this sample, this clone turned up once. The chain is built from TRBV7-6 and TRBJ2-3; a possible D gene is TRBD2 (5 bases). The germline gives CDR1 SGHVS, CDR2 FNYEAQ. V was clipped by 5 bases and J by 6 bases, with 15 bases between them. The CDR3 runs to 14 residues. CDR3 in DNA: TGTGCCAGCAGCCGTGGACTCACCGGGGATACGCAGTATTTT. This gives the protein CASSRGLTGDTQYF.

This clone showed up just once. Different DNA sequences within this sample yield the same CDR3. V is TRBV6-6 and J is TRBJ1-5; 7 bases fit TRBD1. Germline V gene data show CDR1 as MNHNY and CDR2 as SVGAGI (reference sequence). The junction had 3 bases not matched to a gene; V was cut back by 6 bases and J by 4 bases. The CDR3 extends over 13 amino acids. The CDR3 sequence is CASSLQGNQPQHF. The CDR3, as DNA: TGTGCCAGCAGCCTACAGGGGAATCAGCCCCAGCATTTT.

V gene TRBV28 combines with J gene TRBJ1-3; D not certain. Trimming stripped 5 bases from V and 4 bases from J, with 9 bases between. CDR3 length: 13 residues. The germline CDR1 and CDR2 sequences are MDHEN and SYDVKM. The CDR3 sequence is CASSKTQGNTIYF. As DNA, the CDR3 is TGTGCCAGCAGTAAAACACAGGGAAACACCATATATTTT.

The CDR3 sequence is CASRPNPGQKVYGYTF. CDR3 DNA sequence: TGTGCCAGTAGGCCAAACCCGGGACAGAAGGTATATGGCTACACCTTC. The gene calls are TRBV19 and TRBJ1-2, with 7 bases identical to TRBD1. The CDR3 has 16 residues. V shed 6 bases and J 5 bases; nucleotides not matched to a gene: 15. CDR1 is LNHDA, CDR2 SQIVND, per germline (reference sequence).

The genes are TRBV6-5 and TRBJ2-4; a possible D gene is TRBD2 (6 bases). V lost 4 bases, J lost 3 bases, and 16 bases lay in between. The germline CDR1 and CDR2 sequences are MNHEY and SVGAGI. This CDR3 comprises 16 residues. The chain's CDR3 is CASSSWGRRGKNIQYF. The CDR3 DNA is TGTGCCAGCAGTTCATGGGGGAGGAGAGGCAAAAACATTCAGTACTTC.

There are a few counts of this clone. This chain joins TRBV7-9 and TRBJ1-5; 7 bases are a match to TRBD1. The germline gives CDR1 SEHNR, CDR2 FQNEAQ (reference sequence). The length of the CDR3 is 16 residues. V lost 5 bases to trimming and J lost 6 bases; unmatched junction nucleotides: 13. The CDR3 DNA reads TGTGCCAGCAGCCCGATAACAGGGGCCGCGGGTCAGCCCCAGCATTTT. It specifies CASSPITGAAGQPQHF.

The genes are TRBV5-8 and TRBJ2-3; D gene unclear. In germline, CDR1 is SGHTS, CDR2 YDEGEE. CDR3 length: 16 amino acids. The V gene lost 6 bases and the J gene lost 7 bases, with 24 bases spanning the gap. In DNA, the CDR3 is TGTGCCAGCACCCCGAAGGCTGGGCTTCGTGGGAATACGCAGTATTTT. Translating gives CASTPKAGLRGNTQYF.

The chain recombines TRBV28 with TRBJ1-5; D not resolved. The CDR3 runs to 13 residues. Trimming stripped 7 bases from V and 7 bases from J, with 14 bases between. Germline V lookup: CDR1 MDHEN, CDR2 SYDVKM. The CDR3 reads CASISNQGQPQHF. DNA for the CDR3: TGTGCCAGCATATCGAATCAAGGCCAGCCCCAGCATTTT.

This clone was picked up one time. The chain is built from TRBV19 and TRBJ2-2, with 9 bases that match TRBD2. The germline V gene encodes CDR1 LNHDA and CDR2 SQIVND (reference sequence). There are 16 residues in the CDR3. Trimming removed 7 bases from V and 4 bases from J; junction bases left unmatched: 10. The CDR3 spells CASTQGAGGVTGELFF. DNA of the CDR3: TGTGCCAGTACCCAAGGGGCGGGAGGGGTCACCGGGGAGCTGTTTTTT.

The chain recombines TRBV27 with TRBJ2-7; 8 bases align to TRBD1. Trimming removed 4 bases from V and 0 bases from J; junction bases left unmatched: 2. Germline V CDR1 and CDR2: MNHEY, SMNVEV (reference sequence). This CDR3 region has 14 residues. The CDR3 sequence: CASSWDRSSYEQYF. CDR3 DNA: TGTGCCAGCAGTTGGGACAGGAGCTCCTACGAGCAGTACTTC.

This clone was seen just once. V is TRBV19 and J is TRBJ1-4; D perhaps matches TRBD1 (5 bases). The V gene lost 0 bases and the J gene lost 7 bases, with 15 bases spanning the gap. The CDR3 has 16 amino acids. The V gene's germline CDR1 is LNHDA and CDR2 SQIVND (reference sequence). The CDR3 nucleotides are TGTGCCAGTAGTATAGATCGTGCAGGGTATAGTGAAAAACTGTTTTTT. It is translated as CASSIDRAGYSEKLFF.

The chain is built from TRBV28 and TRBJ1-2, with D uncertain. V lost 1 base to trimming and J lost 7 bases, with 7 bases between them. Germline CDR1 MDHEN, CDR2 SYDVKM. The CDR3 spans 12 residues. CDR3 in amino acids: CASSLFQAGYTF. In DNA form, the CDR3 reads TGTGCCAGCAGTTTATTCCAGGCTGGCTACACCTTC.

The chain recombines TRBV18 with TRBJ2-6, with D unclear. CDR1 is KGHSH, CDR2 LQKENI, per germline. V shed 8 bases and J shed 4 bases, with 12 bases lying between them. This CDR3 is 14 amino acids long. The DNA for the CDR3 is TGTGCCAGCCCCCCTCTTCGGGGGGCCAACGTCCTGACTTTC. Protein product: CASPPLRGANVLTF.

The chain employs TRBV6-6 and TRBJ2-1; the D gene is possibly TRBD2 (6 bases). The germline CDR1 and CDR2 sequences are MNHNY and SVGAGI (reference sequence). V lost 6 bases and J lost 6, with 21 bases in between. This CDR3 has 16 amino acids. The CDR3, as DNA: TGTGCCAGCAGCACCCCCCCTGGGGACTGGGGCAATGAGCAGTTCTTC. Translated, it gives CASSTPPGDWGNEQFF.

The J gene is TRBJ2-7, the V gene TRBV13; 7 positions agree with TRBD2. The CDR3 is 16 amino acids. CDR1 is PRHDT, CDR2 FYEKMQ, per germline (reference sequence). The trim removed 5 bases at V and 2 bases at J, leaving 12 bases unmatched. The CDR3, as DNA: TGTGCCAGCAGCCCAAGTCCGAGACTAGCCCCCTACGAGCAGTACTTC. This sequence encodes CASSPSPRLAPYEQYF.

CDR3 DNA sequence: TGTGCCAGCAGCCTCAACAGGGGGCTATGGACTGAAGCTTTCTTT. Protein product: CASSLNRGLWTEAFF. This sequence joins TRBV14 and TRBJ1-1; TRBD1 agrees at 9 bases. The V and J ends lost 4 bases and 5 bases, in that order; junction bases with no gene match: 8. The CDR3 totals 15 residues. Germline V CDR1 and CDR2: SGHDN, FVKESK.

The V and J genes are TRBV5-1 and TRBJ2-7; D unresolved. Germline V lookup: CDR1 SGHRS, CDR2 YFSETQ. This CDR3 is built from 14 residues. The V end lost 4 bases, the J end lost 1 base, and 12 bases lay between the germline ends. CDR3: CASSLYKESYEQYF. The CDR3 DNA is TGCGCCAGCAGCCTATACAAGGAGTCCTACGAGCAGTACTTC.

This clone was picked up a small number of times. J is TRBJ1-4 and V is TRBV6-1; 8 nucleotides line up with TRBD1. V trimming: 8 bases; J trimming: 6 bases; junction bases outside the gene matches: 8. CDR3 length: 14 residues. The germline gives CDR1 MNHNS, CDR2 SASEGT. CDR3 DNA sequence: TGTGCCAGCGGACAGGGCCCGGGGTATGAAAAACTGTTTTTT. This codes for CASGQGPGYEKLFF.

This sequence joins TRBV27 and TRBJ1-5; D is ambiguous. V was pared by 11 bases and J by 3 bases, with 20 bases between. CDR1 MNHEY and CDR2 SMNVEV come from the germline V gene (reference sequence). This CDR3 spans 15 amino acids. The CDR3 DNA sequence: TGTGCCTCTCCTCGCCCGTTGGAGACCAATCAGCCCCAGCATTTT. This gives the protein CASPRPLETNQPQHF.

This clone was recorded a few times. Because the CDR3's place on the DNA is in doubt, the DNA is left out and the CDR3 is given as listed by TCRdb. This chain uses TRBV30 with TRBJ1-2. The germline CDR1 and CDR2 sequences are GTSNPN and SVGIG (reference sequence). The CDR3 extends over 11 residues, inclusive of both ends. The CDR3 region is CAWSVGVGSIF.